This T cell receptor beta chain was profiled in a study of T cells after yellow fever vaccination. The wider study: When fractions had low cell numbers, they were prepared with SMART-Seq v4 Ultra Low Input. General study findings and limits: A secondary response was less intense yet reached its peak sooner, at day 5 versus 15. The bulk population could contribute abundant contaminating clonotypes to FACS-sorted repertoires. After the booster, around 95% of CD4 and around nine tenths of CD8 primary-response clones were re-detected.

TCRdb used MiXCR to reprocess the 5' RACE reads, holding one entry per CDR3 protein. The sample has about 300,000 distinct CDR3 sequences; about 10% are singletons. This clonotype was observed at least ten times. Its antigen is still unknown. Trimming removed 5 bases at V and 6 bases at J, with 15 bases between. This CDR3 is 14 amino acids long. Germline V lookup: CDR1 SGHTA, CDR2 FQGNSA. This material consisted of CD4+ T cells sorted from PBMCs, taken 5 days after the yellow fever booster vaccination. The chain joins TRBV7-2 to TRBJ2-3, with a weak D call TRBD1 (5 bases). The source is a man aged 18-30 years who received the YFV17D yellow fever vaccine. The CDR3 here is CASSTKGHPDTQYF. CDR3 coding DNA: TGTGCCAGCAGCACCAAAGGACATCCGGATACGCAGTATTTT.